The TCR beta chain described here comes from a study of blood T cells in healthy people across ages. For the second PCR, which ran for about 7 to 11 cycles, a sample-barcoded 5' primer and a J-beta primer mix were used. A template-switch adaptor containing 12 random nucleotides labeled each cDNA molecule. Via MiXCR, TCRdb re-called the 5' RACE reads, giving one row per CDR3 protein. This table has roughly 1.9 million distinct CDR3 sequences, 39% appearing once. Notes on this clonotype: What it binds is not known. At one of its ends the junction is not consistent with the germline gene, which may arise from a read error.

Germline-derived CDR1 and CDR2 are SQVTM and ANQGSEA. The CDR3 has 14 amino acids. Study conclusions and caveats: There was no known CMV status for donors, so expanded clonotype changes were possibly confounded. Total diversity from one million sequenced T cells was likely underestimated.

Sequencing was carried out using blood. This receptor was identified in a human donor in good health. This chain links TRBV29-1 with TRBJ1-2, with D maybe TRBD1 (5 bases). The CDR3 region is CSVSSGLGVYGHTF. In DNA, the CDR3 is TGCAGCGTTTCTTCGGGACTAGGGGTATATGGCCACACCTTC.